The 20 T cell receptor beta chains listed next were all sequenced from one sample in a study of OX40 agonist ivuxolimab in advanced cancers. The library was made by the immunoSEQ multiplex PCR assay. Not all clones reach the TCRdb copy of this immuneACCESS table, which keeps in-frame sequences only. Checked studies attribute under half of the gap to unresolved V genes and leave the rest unexplained. For this sample there are about 7,800 clones; 73% appear just once. 50% to 60% of the sample goes to the ten largest clones. The starting material was CD4+ or CD8+ T cells sorted from blood, obtained in a trial of the OX40 agonist ivuxolimab. The receptors shown here come from an adult with an advanced solid tumor such as melanoma, head and neck, liver or kidney cancer.

The rearrangement uses TRBV4-3 and TRBJ2-1; D remains unclear. The CDR3 is made up of 13 amino acids. The ends were cut back, 4 bases at V and 1 base at J, with 5 bases in the middle. CDR1 LGHNA and CDR2 YSLEER come from the germline V gene. CDR3 protein: CASSPLSYNEQFF. CDR3 nucleotide sequence: TGCGCCAGCAGCCCGTTATCCTACAATGAGCAGTTCTTC.

The gene calls are TRBV4-1 and TRBJ1-5; D remains unclear. The CDR3 consists of 16 residues. V gave up 0 bases and J gave up 2 bases, with 11 bases separating them. Germline loops: CDR1 MGHRA, CDR2 YSYEKL. The CDR3 protein is CASSQDFPEGNQPQHF. The CDR3 DNA sequence: TGCGCCAGCAGCCAAGATTTCCCTGAGGGCAATCAGCCCCAGCATTTT.

This clone showed up just a few times. CDR3 protein: CASSSAGGDRNEQFF. CDR3 nucleotides: TGTGCCAGCAGCTCAGCGGGGGGAGATAGGAATGAGCAGTTCTTC. The chain is built from TRBV7-9 and TRBJ2-1; 9 nucleotides line up with TRBD2. Trimming took 4 bases from V and 7 from J; bases not matched to a gene: 8. This CDR3 has 15 residues. The germline V gene has CDR1 SEHNR and CDR2 FQNEAQ (reference sequence).

The V gene is TRBV7-9, the J gene TRBJ2-3; D ambiguous. This CDR3 has 13 amino acids. Germline-derived CDR1 and CDR2 are SEHNR and FQNEAQ (reference sequence). Trimming removed 5 bases at V and 4 bases at J, with 10 bases between. The CDR3 DNA is TGTGCCAGCAGCCCTAAGTGGGCAGATACGCAGTATTTT. It yields the protein CASSPKWADTQYF.

The CDR3 region has the DNA TGTGCCAGCAGCTTGGGGGAAGGGTATCAGCCCCAGCATTTT. Its translation is CASSLGEGYQPQHF. The chain has TRBV5-5 and TRBJ1-5; D unclear. The germline V and J ends were trimmed by 0 bases and 5 bases, with 9 bases remaining between them. CDR1 and CDR2 (germline): SGHKS, YYEKEE (reference sequence). The CDR3 length is 14 residues.

The rearrangement joins TRBV2 to TRBJ2-7; no definite D call. V lost 3 bases and J 0 bases, leaving 9 bases between the germline ends. The length of the CDR3 is 14 residues. Germline CDR1 and CDR2: SNHLY and FYNNEI. CDR3 residues: CASSDGYDSYEQYF. The CDR3 DNA reads TGTGCCAGCAGTGATGGATACGACTCCTACGAGCAGTACTTC.

The J gene is TRBJ2-2, the V gene TRBV7-9, with TRBD1 matching 8 bases. Germline loops: CDR1 SEHNR, CDR2 FQNEAQ (reference sequence). The CDR3 spans 17 residues. V lost 6 bases to trimming and J lost 4 bases; unmatched junction nucleotides: 13. The CDR3 spells CASSSNRQGIGTGELFF. CDR3 DNA sequence: TGTGCCAGCAGTTCTAACAGACAGGGGATAGGCACCGGGGAGCTGTTTTTT.

The chain combines TRBV5-1 with TRBJ1-1, with a tentative D call TRBD1 (5 bases). The CDR3 is 13 amino acids. The germline gives CDR1 SGHRS, CDR2 YFSETQ. Between the trimmed V and J ends, which lost 0 bases and 7 bases, there was a span of 10 bases. The CDR3 is CASSLDVGDEAFF. CDR3 DNA: TGCGCCAGCAGCTTGGATGTAGGGGATGAAGCTTTCTTT.

The rearrangement uses TRBV9 and TRBJ2-1; 10 bases fit TRBD2. J lost 4 bases, V lost 3 bases, and 4 bases had no gene match. The CDR3 has 15 residues. Germline CDR1 reads SGDLS; CDR2 reads YYNGEE. The CDR3 loop is CASSGETSGYNEQFF. In nucleotides, the CDR3 is TGTGCCAGCAGCGGAGAGACTAGCGGGTACAATGAGCAGTTCTTC.

The genes are TRBV5-6 and TRBJ1-4; D is undetermined. CDR1 is SGHDT, CDR2 YYEEEE, per germline. Trimming took off 2 bases at V and 0 bases at J, with 5 bases between the two ends. The CDR3 loop spans 14 amino acids. CDR3 sequence reads: CASSFRTTNEKLFF. The CDR3 DNA reads TGTGCCAGCAGCTTCAGGACAACTAATGAAAAACTGTTTTTT.

The chain employs TRBV6-1 and TRBJ2-3; D may match TRBD1 or TRBD2 (7 bases each). Deletions cut 1 base from V and 5 bases from J, with 19 bases between. Per the germline V gene, CDR1 is MNHNS and CDR2 is SASEGT. The CDR3 runs 17 residues. DNA for the CDR3: TGTGCCAGCAGTGAAGGGGGGAGGGGGCAGGTTTTAGATACGCAGTATTTT. It yields the protein CASSEGGRGQVLDTQYF.

This clone was detected only once. This chain uses TRBV7-1 with TRBJ2-7; D call uncertain. TRBV7-1 is filed as an ORF, its function uncertain. V was cut by 4 bases and J by 7 bases, with 11 bases left in between. The CDR3 length is 12 residues. Here the CDR3 reads CASSLVLGEQYF. CDR3 sequence (DNA): TGTGCCAGCAGCTTAGTACTGGGGGAGCAGTACTTC.

The J gene is TRBJ2-3, the V gene TRBV5-6, with 9 bases identical to TRBD2. The germline gives CDR1 SGHDT, CDR2 YYEEEE. With 3 bases clipped from V and 5 bases from J, the junction kept 10 bases outside the gene matches. This CDR3 has 16 amino acids. CDR3 sequence reads: CASSSGSGSYIDTQYF. The CDR3 bases are TGTGCCAGCAGCTCAGGTAGCGGGAGTTATATAGATACGCAGTATTTT.

The chain couples TRBV2 to TRBJ2-2; D is unclear. V was cut by 4 bases and J by 7 bases, with 13 bases left in between. The CDR3 covers 14 residues. Germline V CDR1 and CDR2: SNHLY, FYNNEI. DNA for the CDR3: TGTGCCAGCAGTGTGGGGTGGCCAGTCGGGGAGCTGTTTTTT. Protein product: CASSVGWPVGELFF.

This clone was seen once. The gene calls are TRBV28 and TRBJ2-5; a possible D gene is TRBD2 (6 bases). Germline loops: CDR1 MDHEN, CDR2 SYDVKM. Trimming removed 11 bases at V and 6 bases at J, with 16 bases between. The CDR3 has 12 residues. The CDR3 sequence: CAHSRGLQTQYF. DNA for the CDR3: TGTGCCCACAGTCGGGGGTTACAGACCCAGTACTTC.

J is TRBJ1-5 and V is TRBV2; 7 nucleotides match TRBD1. V dropped 6 bases and J dropped 13; count of bases not matched to a gene: 12. The germline V gene has CDR1 SNHLY and CDR2 FYNNEI. CDR3 length: 13 residues. The CDR3 region is CASSVPTGDVQHF. As DNA, the CDR3 is TGTGCCAGCAGCGTACCTACAGGGGATGTTCAGCATTTT.

V is TRBV7-2 and J is TRBJ1-5; weak D call: TRBD1 (6 bases). CDR3 size: 15 residues. CDR1 SGHTA and CDR2 FQGNSA come from the germline V gene. V shed 2 bases and J shed 6 bases, with 14 bases lying between them. CDR3 bases: TGTGCCAGCAGCTTATGGGGGGGCACGAGTCAGCCCCAGCATTTT. As protein: CASSLWGGTSQPQHF.

This chain connects TRBV7-2 to TRBJ2-5; D ambiguous. Germline CDR1 is SGHTA and CDR2 is FQGNSA. CDR3 length: 13 amino acids. Trimming removed 2 bases from V and 5 bases from J, with 9 bases in between. CDR3 DNA sequence: TGTGCCAGCAGCTTAAATATGGGCGAGACCCAGTACTTC. As protein: CASSLNMGETQYF.

This clone is labeled as medium-sized. The chain recombines TRBV9 with TRBJ1-1; D is perhaps TRBD1 (5 bases). V dropped 0 bases and J dropped 5 bases, with 8 bases sitting between them. In germline, CDR1 is SGDLS, CDR2 YYNGEE. This CDR3 is 13 amino acids long. CDR3 bases: TGTGCCAGCAGCGTAGATGGGGGTACTGAAGCTTTCTTT. It yields the protein CASSVDGGTEAFF.

The chain carries TRBV7-2 and TRBJ2-5; TRBD1 aligns across 8 bases. Germline CDR1 is SGHTA and CDR2 is FQGNSA. J lost 5 bases, V lost 7 bases, and 6 bases had no gene match. The CDR3 spans 13 residues. CDR3 sequence: CASTTHRGETQYF. The CDR3 coding sequence is TGTGCCAGCACCACCCACAGGGGGGAGACCCAGTACTTC. The whole variable domain, remainder taken from reference TRBV7-2 and TRBJ2-5, is GAGVSQSPSNKVTEKGKDVELRCDPISGHTALYWYRQSLGQGLEFLIYFQGNSAPDKSGLPSDRFSAERTGGSVSTLTIQRTQQEDSAVYLCASTTHRGETQYFGPGTRLLVL.